Presented here are 20 T cell receptor beta chains from one specimen sequenced in a study of shared clonotypes between healthy human individuals. The data were produced by immunoSEQ multiplex PCR, yet TCRdb's version contains in-frame clones alone and is incomplete. The data contain about 1 million clones, more than 65% of them singletons. Sequenced material: memory CD4+ T cells sorted from blood. Subset in this sample: CD45RA-negative fraction. All receptors come from a man younger than 35 in good health.

As to this clone: The sample holds other DNA sequences that translate to the same CDR3. This chain uses TRBV5-1 with TRBJ1-4; 9 bases fit TRBD1. Trimming at V came to 4 bases and at J to 2 bases, leaving 0 bases not matched to a gene. This CDR3 spans 14 amino acids. Per germline, CDR1 SGHRS and CDR2 YFSETQ. CDR3 in amino acids: CASSGQGTNEKLFF. Here the CDR3 DNA reads TGCGCCAGCAGCGGACAGGGGACTAATGAAAAACTGTTTTTT.

V and J are TRBV11-3 and TRBJ1-1; unclear D gene. Germline V gene lookup returns CDR1 SGHNT and CDR2 YENEEA. The CDR3 extends over 11 amino acids. The V end was cut by 5 bases, the J end by 11 bases, with 12 bases between. The CDR3 DNA follows: TGTGCCAGCAGCCTCCGGGAATGGGCTTTCTTT. Amino acids: CASSLREWAFF.

The rearrangement joins TRBV7-2 to TRBJ2-7; D is undetermined. The CDR3 spans 12 residues. Germline lookup yields CDR1 SGHTA and CDR2 FQGNSA. Trimming took off 5 bases at V and 4 bases at J, with 9 bases between the two ends. The CDR3 sequence is CASSTQRYEQYF. The DNA for the CDR3 is TGTGCCAGCAGCACACAGCGTTACGAGCAGTACTTC.

With respect to this clone: Other DNA sequences in this sample translate to the same CDR3. The chain is built from TRBV6-5 and TRBJ2-3; D gene uncertain. CDR1 and CDR2 (germline): MNHEY, SVGAGI. The CDR3 loop spans 13 amino acids. V was clipped by 2 bases and J by 3 bases, with 6 bases between them. CDR3 loop: CASSYRRTDTQYF. CDR3 DNA sequence: TGTGCCAGCAGTTACCGCAGGACAGATACGCAGTATTTT.

This clone occurred once. This chain joins TRBV28 and TRBJ1-6; maybe TRBD1 (5 bases). The CDR3 sequence is 15 residues long. Trimming took 2 bases from V and 6 from J, leaving 11 bases between them. From germline, CDR1 is MDHEN and CDR2 SYDVKM. The DNA of the CDR3 is TGTGCCAGCAGTTTAACCCGGGGCTTTAATTCACCCCTCCACTTT. Protein product: CASSLTRGFNSPLHF.

Notes on this clone: This same CDR3 is encoded by further DNA sequences in the sample. The J gene is TRBJ1-5, the V gene TRBV9, with a possible D match to TRBD1 (5 bases). The CDR3 loop spans 13 amino acids. V was cut by 0 bases and J by 6 bases, with 7 bases left in between. The V gene's germline CDR1 is SGDLS and CDR2 YYNGEE. The DNA of the CDR3 is TGTGCCAGCAGCGTAGAAGGGGCTCAGCCCCAGCATTTT. As protein: CASSVEGAQPQHF. Looking up the rest from reference TRBV9 and TRBJ1-5 gives the full variable domain: DSGVTQTPKHLITATGQRVTLRCSPRSGDLSVYWYQQSLDQGLQFLIQYYNGEERAKGNILERFSAQQFPDLHSELNLSSLELGDSALYFCASSVEGAQPQHFGDGTRLSIL.

The rearrangement links TRBV5-1 to TRBJ2-7; 14 bases map to TRBD2. CDR3 size: 17 residues. V gave up 4 bases and J gave up 5 bases; unmatched junction bases: 11. Germline CDR1 and CDR2: SGHRS and YFSETQ. The CDR3 protein is CASSPWTSGGSSHEQYF. CDR3 in DNA: TGCGCCAGCAGCCCGTGGACTAGCGGGGGGAGTTCCCACGAGCAGTACTTC.

The table lists this clone with a few counts. V gene TRBV9 combines with J gene TRBJ2-3, with D perhaps TRBD2 (5 bases). The germline V gene encodes CDR1 SGDLS and CDR2 YYNGEE. The V gene lost 0 bases and the J gene lost 6 bases, with 11 bases spanning the gap. CDR3 length equals 14 residues. The CDR3 here is CASSVAASRDTQYF. The CDR3 coding sequence is TGTGCCAGCAGCGTAGCGGCTAGCCGGGATACGCAGTATTTT.

This clone showed up just a few times. The rearrangement links TRBV7-2 to TRBJ1-2; no definite D call. The germline V gene encodes CDR1 SGHTA and CDR2 FQGNSA. V gave up 4 bases and J gave up 8 bases, with 14 bases separating them. The CDR3 is 13 amino acids. CDR3 residues: CASSSRPGTGYTF. CDR3 nucleotide sequence: TGTGCCAGCAGCTCCCGACCGGGAACCGGCTACACCTTC.

This clone was seen a handful of times. The rearrangement uses TRBV4-3 and TRBJ2-1; tentative D call: TRBD2 (6 bases). The CDR3 contains 17 residues. V dropped 0 bases and J dropped 9 bases, with 21 bases sitting between them. Looked up from germline, CDR1 is LGHNA and CDR2 is YSLEER. In DNA, the CDR3 is TGCGCCAGCAGCCAAGAGGGGGGTTCGAATAGTCGCGGTGAGCAGTTCTTC. Translating it yields CASSQEGGSNSRGEQFF.

This clone has a handful of counts. This rearrangement joins TRBV6-1 to TRBJ1-1; TRBD1 matches at 7 bases. Per germline, CDR1 MNHNS and CDR2 SASEGT. The junction had 16 bases not matched to a gene; V was cut back by 8 bases and J by 10 bases. CDR3 length: 14 amino acids. CDR3 nucleotide sequence: TGTGCCAGCCAAAAGGTGGCAGGGGGTTATGCAGCTTTCTTT. Protein: CASQKVAGGYAAFF.

V is TRBV11-2 and J is TRBJ2-6, with D unclear. There are 18 residues in the CDR3. Germline V lookup: CDR1 SGHAT, CDR2 FQNNGV. With 4 bases removed from V and 0 bases from J, the gap between germline ends came to 16 bases. CDR3 residues: CASSSLSGLASGANVLTF. The CDR3 bases are TGTGCCAGCAGCTCGCTCTCAGGTTTAGCCTCTGGGGCCAACGTCCTGACTTTC.

Comment on this clone: Other DNA sequences of this sample code for an identical CDR3. The chain carries TRBV5-1 and TRBJ1-5; 8 bases fit TRBD1. Looked up from germline, CDR1 is SGHRS and CDR2 is YFSETQ. There are 15 residues in the CDR3. V shed 2 bases and J 4 bases; nucleotides not matched to a gene: 5. CDR3 sequence (DNA): TGCGCCAGCAGCTTAGGGACAGGAAGTAATCAGCCCCAGCATTTT. Its translation is CASSLGTGSNQPQHF.

The CDR3 DNA is TGTGCCAGCAGTGTGGACCCTGCAACTGGGGAGCTGTTTTTT. It encodes CASSVDPATGELFF. The J gene is TRBJ2-2, the V gene TRBV6-1; D is unclear. Between the trimmed V and J ends, which lost 4 bases and 8 bases, there was a span of 14 bases. The CDR3 sequence is 14 residues long. The germline CDR1 and CDR2 sequences are MNHNS and SASEGT.

This clone was observed once. Other DNA sequences in this specimen translate into the identical CDR3. The chain recombines TRBV5-1 with TRBJ2-2; D unclear. Germline values: CDR1 SGHRS, CDR2 YFSETQ. The CDR3 covers 15 residues. The V gene lost 0 bases and the J gene lost 2 bases, with 8 bases spanning the gap. CDR3 sequence reads: CASSLEGPNTGELFF. As DNA, the CDR3 is TGCGCCAGCAGCTTGGAAGGCCCCAACACCGGGGAGCTGTTTTTT.

The CDR3 sequence is CASNLDRGGTDTQYF. In DNA form, the CDR3 reads TGTGCCAGCAACCTCGATCGGGGGGGCACAGATACGCAGTATTTT. This sequence joins TRBV2 and TRBJ2-3; 7 bases are shared with TRBD2. The CDR3 spans 15 residues. Germline V lookup: CDR1 SNHLY, CDR2 FYNNEI. After removal of 7 bases from V and 1 base from J, the junction contained 8 bases not matched to a gene.

This rearrangement joins TRBV6-5 to TRBJ2-7; the D gene could be TRBD1 or TRBD2 (5 bases each). This CDR3 is built from 14 residues. The germline CDR1 and CDR2 sequences are MNHEY and SVGAGI. V lost 6 bases to trimming and J lost 0 bases, with 12 bases between them. The CDR3, as DNA: TGTGCCAGCAGACGGGGCAGCAGCTCCTACGAGCAGTACTTC. This translates into CASRRGSSSYEQYF.

This chain connects TRBV27 to TRBJ1-3, with D hard to call. The CDR3 extends over 15 amino acids. V shed 5 bases and J shed 0 bases, with 11 bases lying between them. Germline V lookup: CDR1 MNHEY, CDR2 SMNVEV (reference sequence). In nucleotides, the CDR3 is TGTGCCAGCAGTCCCGACCTTACCTCTGGAAACACCATATATTTT. Its protein product is CASSPDLTSGNTIYF.

The rearrangement links TRBV30 to TRBJ2-2, with D perhaps TRBD2 (5 bases). V was pared by 5 bases and J by 1 base, with 11 bases between. This CDR3 spans 14 amino acids. Germline CDR1 is GTSNPN and CDR2 is SVGIG (reference sequence). In DNA, the CDR3 is TGTGCCTGGGACCGGGATATGAACACCGGGGAGCTGTTTTTT. Amino acid sequence: CAWDRDMNTGELFF.

The rearrangement links TRBV4-3 to TRBJ2-3; D tentatively reads TRBD1 or TRBD2 (6 bases each). V lost 0 bases, J lost 5 bases, and 12 bases lay in between. Germline V gives CDR1 LGHNA, CDR2 YSLEER. The CDR3 consists of 15 residues. In nucleotides, the CDR3 is TGCGCCAGCAGCCAAGAAGGGGGGTCTGGAGATACGCAGTATTTT. Its translation is CASSQEGGSGDTQYF.